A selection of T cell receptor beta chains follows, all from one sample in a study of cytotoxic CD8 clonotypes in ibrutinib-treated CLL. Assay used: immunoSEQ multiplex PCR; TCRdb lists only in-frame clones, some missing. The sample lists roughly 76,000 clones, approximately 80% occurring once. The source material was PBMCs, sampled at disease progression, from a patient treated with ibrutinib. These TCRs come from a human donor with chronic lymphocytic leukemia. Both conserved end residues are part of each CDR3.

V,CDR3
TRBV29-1,CSVVDNYGYTF
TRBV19,CASKWQAKNIQYF
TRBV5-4,CASSLGPTGFDEQYF
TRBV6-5,CASSYWTGELFF
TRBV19,CASSMQSSYNEQFF
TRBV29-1,CSVDRGNYGYTF
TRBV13,CASSGSGGATDTQYF
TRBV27,CASRVTSAYNEQFF
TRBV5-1,CASSLAGRKTEAFF
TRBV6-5,CASSYTSGSNEQFF
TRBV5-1,CASSLGSYNEQFF
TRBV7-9,CASRIGGGQYNEQFF
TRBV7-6,CASSAEPGLAGYEQYF
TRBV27,CASSSGLAGDYEQYF
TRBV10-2,CASSEPRNEQYF
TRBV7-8,CASSLAKPYTDTQYF
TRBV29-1,CSGSQETQYF
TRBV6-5,CSTSGGTYEQYF
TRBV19,CASSILSLGRTEAFF
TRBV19,CASSLLGDRENYGYTF
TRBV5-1,CASSRQGAGELFF
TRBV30,CAWDFWGRNNEQFF
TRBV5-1,CASSLAGKGISPLHF
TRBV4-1,CASSQDRSTDTQYF
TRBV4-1,CASSQDGGFVEKLFF
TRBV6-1,CASSLDRAGGTQYF
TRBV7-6,CASSLEEIYEQFF
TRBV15,CATSRGRVNQPQHF
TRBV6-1,CAITDGTTYEQYF
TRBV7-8,CASSGGGYEQFF
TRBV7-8,CASSFQPPGVSGNTIYF
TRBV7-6,CASSSYTPTQGSEQFF
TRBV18,CASSPPGQGALGDTQYF
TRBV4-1,CASSQDRSSGNTIYF
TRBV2,CASSDPGPRWTQYF
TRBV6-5,CASSYLQGNQPQHF
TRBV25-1,CARRRTSGSYEQYF
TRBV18,CASSPLSGLAVQETQYF
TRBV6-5,CASSSTDGSYHEQYF
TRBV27,CASSTSGTDNSPLHF
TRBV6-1,CASSGRYYGYTF
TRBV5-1,CASSGTSGGPNEQFF
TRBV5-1,CASSLQGYLATDTQYF
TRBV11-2,CASSPRLLKEQFF
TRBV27,CASSLTSGGPFYEQYF
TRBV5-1,CASSYFPGGTDTQYF
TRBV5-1,CASSLFLGDNEQFF
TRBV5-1,CASADTGDSGELFF
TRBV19,CASSWGSGNQPQHF